The text below deals with one TCR beta chain. The entry originates in a study of control samples from healthy donors and cancer patients. This table comes from immunoSEQ multiplex PCR, and its TCRdb copy is limited to in-frame clones, with some not included. The sample holds some 77,000 clones, 70% to 90% seen once. Sequenced sample: blood. This clonotype originated in a woman aged 55-69 years in good health.

In nucleotides, the CDR3 is TGTGCCAGCAGCTTGGCCGGGACTAGCTGGATCAATGAGCAGTTCTTC. Amino acid sequence: CASSLAGTSWINEQFF. The rearrangement links TRBV7-2 to TRBJ2-1, with 9 bases aligning to TRBD2. V gave up 3 bases and J gave up 6 bases; unmatched junction bases: 9. The germline V gene encodes CDR1 SGHTA and CDR2 FQGNSA. The CDR3 spans 16 residues.